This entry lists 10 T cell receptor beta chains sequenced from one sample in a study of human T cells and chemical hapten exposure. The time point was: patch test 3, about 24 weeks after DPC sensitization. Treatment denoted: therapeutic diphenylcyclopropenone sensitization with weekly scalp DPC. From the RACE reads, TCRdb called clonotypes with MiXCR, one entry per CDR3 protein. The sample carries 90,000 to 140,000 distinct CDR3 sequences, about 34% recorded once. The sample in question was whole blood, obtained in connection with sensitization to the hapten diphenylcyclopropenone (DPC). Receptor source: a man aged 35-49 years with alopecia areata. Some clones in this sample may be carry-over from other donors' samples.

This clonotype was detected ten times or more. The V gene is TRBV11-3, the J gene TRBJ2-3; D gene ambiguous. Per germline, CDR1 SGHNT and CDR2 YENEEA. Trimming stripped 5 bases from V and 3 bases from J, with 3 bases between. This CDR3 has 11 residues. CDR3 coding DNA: TGTGCCAGCAGCATAACAGATACGCAGTATTTT. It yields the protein CASSITDTQYF.

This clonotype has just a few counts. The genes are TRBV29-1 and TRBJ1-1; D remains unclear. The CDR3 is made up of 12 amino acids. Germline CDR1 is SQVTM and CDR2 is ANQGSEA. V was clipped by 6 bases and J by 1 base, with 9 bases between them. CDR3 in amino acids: CSVYLKNTEAFF. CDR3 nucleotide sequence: TGCAGCGTCTACCTGAAGAACACTGAAGCTTTCTTT.

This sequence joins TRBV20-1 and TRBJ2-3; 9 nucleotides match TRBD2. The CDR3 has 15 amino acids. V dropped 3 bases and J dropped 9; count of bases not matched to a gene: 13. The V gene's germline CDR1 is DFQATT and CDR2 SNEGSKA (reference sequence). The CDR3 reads CSARLPSGILRTQYF. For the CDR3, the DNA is TGCAGTGCTAGGCTGCCTAGCGGGATACTGAGGACGCAGTATTTT.

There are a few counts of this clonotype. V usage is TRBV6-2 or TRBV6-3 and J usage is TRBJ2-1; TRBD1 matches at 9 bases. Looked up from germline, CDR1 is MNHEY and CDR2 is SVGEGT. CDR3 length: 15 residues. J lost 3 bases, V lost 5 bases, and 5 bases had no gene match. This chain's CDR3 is CASSDRDRVYNEQFF. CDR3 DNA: TGTGCCAGCAGTGACCGGGACAGGGTCTACAATGAGCAGTTCTTC.

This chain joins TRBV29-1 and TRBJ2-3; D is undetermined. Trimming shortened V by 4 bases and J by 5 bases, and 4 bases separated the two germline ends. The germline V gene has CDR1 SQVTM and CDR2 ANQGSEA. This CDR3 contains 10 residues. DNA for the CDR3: TGCAGCGTTGGTGGAGATACGCAGTATTTT. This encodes CSVGGDTQYF.

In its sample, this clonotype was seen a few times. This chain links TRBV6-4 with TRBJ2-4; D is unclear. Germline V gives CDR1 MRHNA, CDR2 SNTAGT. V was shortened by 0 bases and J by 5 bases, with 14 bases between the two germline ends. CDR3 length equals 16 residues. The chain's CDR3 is CASSDSMLDLENIQYF. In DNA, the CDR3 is TGTGCCAGCAGTGACTCGATGTTGGATTTGGAAAACATTCAGTACTTC.

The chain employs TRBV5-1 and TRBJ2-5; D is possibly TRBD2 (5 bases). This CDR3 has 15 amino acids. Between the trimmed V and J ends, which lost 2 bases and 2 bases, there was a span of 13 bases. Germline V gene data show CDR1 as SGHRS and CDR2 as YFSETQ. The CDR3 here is CASSLVGVYQETQYF. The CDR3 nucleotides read TGCGCCAGCAGCTTAGTGGGAGTGTATCAAGAGACCCAGTACTTC.

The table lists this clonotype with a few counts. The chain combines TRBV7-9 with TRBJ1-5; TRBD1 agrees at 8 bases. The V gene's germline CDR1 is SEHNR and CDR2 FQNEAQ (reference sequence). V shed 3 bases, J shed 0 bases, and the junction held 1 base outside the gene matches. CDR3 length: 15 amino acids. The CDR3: CASSLTGVSNQPQHF. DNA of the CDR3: TGTGCCAGCAGCTTGACAGGGGTTAGCAATCAGCCCCAGCATTTT.

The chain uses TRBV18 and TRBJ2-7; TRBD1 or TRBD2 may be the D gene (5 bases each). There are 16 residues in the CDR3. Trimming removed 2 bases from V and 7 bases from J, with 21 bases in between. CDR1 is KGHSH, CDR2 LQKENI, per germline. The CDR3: CASSPYKTMGTGEQYV. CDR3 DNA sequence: TGTGCCAGCTCACCATACAAAACAATGGGGACGGGGGAGCAGTACGTC.

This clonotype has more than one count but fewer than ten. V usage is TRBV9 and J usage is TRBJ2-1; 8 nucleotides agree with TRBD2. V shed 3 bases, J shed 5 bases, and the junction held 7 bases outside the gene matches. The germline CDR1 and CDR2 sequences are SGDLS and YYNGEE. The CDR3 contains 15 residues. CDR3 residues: CASSEGGTSHNEQFF. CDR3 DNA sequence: TGTGCCAGCAGCGAGGGAGGGACTAGTCACAATGAGCAGTTCTTC.